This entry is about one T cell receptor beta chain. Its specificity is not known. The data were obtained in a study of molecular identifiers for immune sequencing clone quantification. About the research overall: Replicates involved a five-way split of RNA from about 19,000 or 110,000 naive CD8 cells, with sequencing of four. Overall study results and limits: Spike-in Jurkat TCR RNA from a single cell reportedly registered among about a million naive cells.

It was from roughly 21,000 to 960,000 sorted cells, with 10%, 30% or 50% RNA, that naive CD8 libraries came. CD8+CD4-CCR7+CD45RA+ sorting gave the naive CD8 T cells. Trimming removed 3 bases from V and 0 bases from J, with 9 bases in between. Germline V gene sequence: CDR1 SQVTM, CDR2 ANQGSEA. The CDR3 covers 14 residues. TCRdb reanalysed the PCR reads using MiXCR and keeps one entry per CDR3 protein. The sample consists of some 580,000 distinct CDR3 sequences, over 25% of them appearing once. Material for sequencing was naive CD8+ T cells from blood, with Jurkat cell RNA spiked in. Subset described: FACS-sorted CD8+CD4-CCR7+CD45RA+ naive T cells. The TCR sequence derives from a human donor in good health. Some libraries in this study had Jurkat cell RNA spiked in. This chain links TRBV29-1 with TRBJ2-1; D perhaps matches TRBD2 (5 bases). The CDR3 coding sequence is TGCAGCGTTGATAGGACTGACTCCTACAATGAGCAGTTCTTC. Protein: CSVDRTDSYNEQFF.